This is a list of T cell receptor beta chains from one sample in a study of a mutant IDH1 vaccine in newly diagnosed glioma. Which antigens these TCRs recognize remains unknown. Assay used: immunoSEQ multiplex PCR; TCRdb lists only in-frame clones, some missing. Found here are about 46,000 clones, 85% to 95% of them singletons; the top ten hold roughly 2.4%. Source: PBMCs, taken from a glioma patient whose treatment included an IDH1 peptide vaccine. These receptors came from a man in his fifties with glioma. Both conserved end residues are part of each CDR3. The D gene is left open where the match is weak. Rows give clone size only sometimes, using once, few, many, or a class for an expanded clone.

D: TRBD1; size: -; V: TRBV5-1; J: TRBJ2-7; DNA: TGCGCCAGCGGTTTGACAGGGCTGACCTACGAGCAGTACTTC; CDR3: CASGLTGLTYEQYF
D: -; size: -; V: TRBV5-6; J: TRBJ1-2; DNA: TGTGCCAGCAGCTTGCTCTCGGGACTCGAGTTCTATGGCTACACCTTC; CDR3: CASSLLSGLEFYGYTF
D: -; size: -; V: TRBV7-2; J: TRBJ2-5; DNA: TGTGCCAGCAGCTTAGGGAGGGCCACCGAGACCCAGTACTTC; CDR3: CASSLGRATETQYF
D: TRBD2; size: -; V: TRBV6-6; J: TRBJ2-1; DNA: TGTGCCAGCACCCTTAGCGGGGGGATCATCTACAATGAGCAGTTCTTC; CDR3: CASTLSGGIIYNEQFF
D: -; size: -; V: TRBV7-9; J: TRBJ2-2; DNA: TGTGCCAGCAGCACGGTCGGGAACACCGGGGAGCTGTTTTTT; CDR3: CASSTVGNTGELFF
D: -; size: once; V: TRBV19; J: TRBJ2-7; DNA: TGTGCCAGTAGGGAAACAGGGAGAACAGGCGAGCAGTACTTC; CDR3: CASRETGRTGEQYF
D: -; size: -; V: TRBV4-3; J: TRBJ1-3; DNA: TGCGCCAGCAGCCAAGACAGGGTCTCTGGAAACACCATATATTTT; CDR3: CASSQDRVSGNTIYF
D: TRBD2; size: -; V: TRBV7-7; J: TRBJ2-1; DNA: TGTGCTAGCAGCTTAGGTGGGACTATTGAGCAGTTCTTC; CDR3: CASSLGGTIEQFF
D: TRBD1; size: -; V: TRBV5-5; J: TRBJ2-3; DNA: TGTGCCAGCAGCTTAAGACCAGGGGGTAGAGGCACAGATACGCAGTATTTT; CDR3: CASSLRPGGRGTDTQYF
D: -; size: -; V: TRBV9; J: TRBJ2-5; DNA: TGTGCCAGCAGCGCCCATGGCAGCCTTCAAGAGACCCAGTACTTC; CDR3: CASSAHGSLQETQYF
D: -; size: -; V: TRBV6-5; J: TRBJ1-5; DNA: TGTGCCAGCAGTTACTCGGTCCATCAGCCCCAGCATTTT; CDR3: CASSYSVHQPQHF
D: -; size: -; V: TRBV2; J: TRBJ2-3; DNA: TGTGCCAGCACGCTCGAGGATACGCAGTATTTT; CDR3: CASTLEDTQYF
D: -; size: -; V: TRBV30; J: TRBJ1-1; DNA: TGTGCCTGGAGGCCCCCCCCGGGGGCGGGCACTGAAGCTTTCTTT; CDR3: CAWRPPPGAGTEAFF
D: TRBD1; size: -; V: TRBV5-1; J: TRBJ1-1; DNA: TGCGCCAGCAGCCCGGACAGGGGAACTGAAGCTTTCTTT; CDR3: CASSPDRGTEAFF
D: TRBD2; size: -; V: TRBV10-2; J: TRBJ2-3; DNA: TGCGCCAGCAGAGGACTAGCGGGAGGGCCGGGGTATGGAGATACGCAGTATTTT; CDR3: CASRGLAGGPGYGDTQYF
D: TRBD2; size: once; V: TRBV4-1; J: TRBJ2-7; DNA: TGCGCCAGCAGCCAAGCCGACGGGAGGACCTACGAGCAGTACTTC; CDR3: CASSQADGRTYEQYF
D: TRBD2; size: -; V: TRBV11-3; J: TRBJ2-5; DNA: TGTGCCAGCAGCTTAGTTGCTAGCGGGGGACAAGAGACCCAGTACTTC; CDR3: CASSLVASGGQETQYF
D: -; size: -; V: TRBV27; J: TRBJ1-2; DNA: TGTGCCAGCAGTTTCCGGGACCTGAGCGGTGGCTACACCTTC; CDR3: CASSFRDLSGGYTF
D: -; size: -; V: TRBV2; J: TRBJ1-1; DNA: TGTGCCAGCACGGACACCCTTGAAGCTTTCTTT; CDR3: CASTDTLEAFF
D: TRBD1; size: -; V: TRBV7-8; J: TRBJ2-7; DNA: TGTGCCAGCAGCTTCCGGGACAGCTACGAGCAGTACTTC; CDR3: CASSFRDSYEQYF
D: -; size: -; V: TRBV2; J: TRBJ1-2; DNA: TGTGCCAGCAGTGAATCTGGCTATGGCTACACCTTC; CDR3: CASSESGYGYTF
D: -; size: -; V: TRBV18; J: TRBJ1-3; DNA: TGTGCCAGCTCACGTCGCGGTACCGGGACAAAACGCTCTGGAAACACCATATATTTT; CDR3: CASSRRGTGTKRSGNTIYF
D: TRBD1; size: -; V: TRBV27; J: TRBJ2-2; DNA: TGTGCCAGCAGTTTATACCTCGGACAGGGGGCGGCCGGGGAGCTGTTTTTT; CDR3: CASSLYLGQGAAGELFF
D: -; size: -; V: TRBV19; J: TRBJ2-7; DNA: TGTGCCAGTAGGGACAGTTACTACGAGCAGTACTTC; CDR3: CASRDSYYEQYF
D: -; size: once; V: TRBV7-9; J: TRBJ2-7; DNA: TGTGCCAGCAGCCGTCGCCCGGGGGACTACGAGCAGTACTTC; CDR3: CASSRRPGDYEQYF
D: TRBD1; size: once; V: TRBV30; J: TRBJ1-6; DNA: TGTGCCTGGAGTAGAGACAGGGACAATTCACCCCTCCACTTT; CDR3: CAWSRDRDNSPLHF
D: TRBD2; size: -; V: TRBV7-2; J: TRBJ2-7; DNA: TGTGCCAGCAGCCGCCCGTCCAGCGGGGGCGAGCAGTACTTC; CDR3: CASSRPSSGGEQYF
D: -; size: -; V: TRBV30; J: TRBJ1-3; DNA: TGTGCCTGGAGGGGAAATAGAAACACCATATATTTT; CDR3: CAWRGNRNTIYF
D: TRBD2; size: -; V: TRBV9; J: TRBJ2-1; DNA: TGTGCCAGCAGCGCGAGACAAGGGACTAGCGGTGCCTCCTACAATGAGCAGTTCTTC; CDR3: CASSARQGTSGASYNEQFF
D: -; size: -; V: TRBV9; J: TRBJ2-2; DNA: TGTGCCAGCAGCCCCCAACACACCGGGGAGCTGTTTTTT; CDR3: CASSPQHTGELFF
D: TRBD2; size: -; V: TRBV4-1; J: TRBJ2-3; DNA: TGCGCCAGCAGCCCAACCGGGACTAGCGGGGGGTTTGGCACAGATACGCAGTATTTT; CDR3: CASSPTGTSGGFGTDTQYF
D: TRBD2; size: few; V: TRBV4-3; J: TRBJ2-2; DNA: TGCGCCAGCAGCCAAGATCGGGGGGGGGCCTCCGGGGAGCTGTTTTTT; CDR3: CASSQDRGGASGELFF
D: -; size: -; V: TRBV13; J: TRBJ1-1; DNA: TGTGCCAGCAGCTATGAGACTGAAGCTTTCTTT; CDR3: CASSYETEAFF
D: -; size: -; V: TRBV30; J: TRBJ1-3; DNA: TGTGCCTGGAGTGTGTCCAGGACTTTGATGAATTATGGAAACACCATATATTTT; CDR3: CAWSVSRTLMNYGNTIYF
D: -; size: -; V: TRBV30; J: TRBJ1-1; DNA: TGTGCCTGGAGTCGGGGGGGCCTGAACACTGAAGCTTTCTTT; CDR3: CAWSRGGLNTEAFF
D: -; size: -; V: TRBV7-3; J: TRBJ1-2; DNA: TGTGCCAGCAGCTTATCCTCCTCGGAGGGCTACACCTTC; CDR3: CASSLSSSEGYTF
D: TRBD2; size: -; V: TRBV27; J: TRBJ2-7; DNA: TGTGCCAGCAGTCCCTCCCACTCCAAGCGGGGGGGCGAGCAGTACTTC; CDR3: CASSPSHSKRGGEQYF
D: -; size: few; V: TRBV7-2; J: TRBJ1-2; DNA: TGTGCCAGCAGCCCCTCCGGACAACTCAGGAATGGCTACACCTTC; CDR3: CASSPSGQLRNGYTF
D: TRBD2; size: -; V: TRBV6-5; J: TRBJ2-1; DNA: TGTGCCAGCAGTTACCAGGTAGCGGGGAGGTACAATGAGCAGTTCTTC; CDR3: CASSYQVAGRYNEQFF
D: -; size: -; V: TRBV10-3; J: TRBJ2-7; DNA: TGTGCCATCAGTGAGTCAGGGACAAGTTCCTACGAGCAGTACTTC; CDR3: CAISESGTSSYEQYF
D: TRBD2; size: -; V: TRBV29-1; J: TRBJ2-1; DNA: TGCAGCGTTGATCTAGCGGGGGGTGAGCAGTTCTTC; CDR3: CSVDLAGGEQFF
D: -; size: -; V: TRBV29-1; J: TRBJ2-7; DNA: TGCAGCGTTCTTAGCGGAAAAGCCTACGAGCAGTACTTC; CDR3: CSVLSGKAYEQYF
D: -; size: -; V: TRBV9; J: TRBJ1-2; DNA: TGTGCCAGCAGCGTAGATGATCTCTATGGCTACACCTTC; CDR3: CASSVDDLYGYTF